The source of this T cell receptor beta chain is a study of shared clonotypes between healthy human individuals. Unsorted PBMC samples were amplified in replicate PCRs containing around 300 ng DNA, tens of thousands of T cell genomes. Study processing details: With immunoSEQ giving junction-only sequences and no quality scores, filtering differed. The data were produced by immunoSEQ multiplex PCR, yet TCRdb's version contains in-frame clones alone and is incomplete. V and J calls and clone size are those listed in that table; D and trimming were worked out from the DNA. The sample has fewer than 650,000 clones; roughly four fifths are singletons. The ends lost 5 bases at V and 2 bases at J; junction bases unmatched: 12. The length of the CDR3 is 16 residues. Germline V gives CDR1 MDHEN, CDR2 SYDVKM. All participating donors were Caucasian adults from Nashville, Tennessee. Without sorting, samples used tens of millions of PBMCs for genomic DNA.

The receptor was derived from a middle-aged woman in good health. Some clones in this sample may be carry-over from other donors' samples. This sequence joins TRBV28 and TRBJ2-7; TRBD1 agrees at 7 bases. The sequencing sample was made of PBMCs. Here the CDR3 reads CASSPHPGTATYEQYF. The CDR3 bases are TGTGCCAGCAGTCCCCACCCCGGGACAGCGACCTACGAGCAGTACTTC.